This T cell receptor beta chain was retrieved from a study of cytomegalovirus exposure and HLA in healthy donors. CDR3 length: 12 residues. Trimming took 0 bases from V and 8 from J, leaving 7 bases between them. Germline V gene sequence: CDR1 SGHTS, CDR2 YDEGEE. PCR was performed using 60 Vbeta and 13 Jbeta primers. Only in-frame clones appear in the TCRdb table, and some are missing; sequencing was by immunoSEQ multiplex PCR. The top ten clones hold roughly 3.6% of a sample with about 160,000 clones, roughly 77% of them seen once. The genes are TRBV5-8 and TRBJ2-3; D perhaps matches TRBD1 (5 bases). The clonotype originates from a human donor in good health. The specimen was PBMCs. This CDR3 reads CASSLGGGTQYF. The CDR3 DNA reads as TGTGCCAGCAGCTTGGGGGGCGGTACGCAGTATTTT.